Listed below are T cell receptor beta chains from one sample, sequenced in a study of shared clonotypes between healthy human individuals. The protocol was immunoSEQ multiplex PCR, while the TCRdb copy is restricted to in-frame clones and leaves out a portion. The profile shows roughly 2.2 million clones, over 90% of them singletons. Source material: naive CD4+ T cells from PBMCs. The origin of the receptors is a man aged 18 to 30 in good health. Some clones in this sample may be carry-over from other donors' samples. CDR3s include the opening cysteine and the closing phenylalanine or tryptophan. D genes are given only for firm matches. Only part of the rows carry a size: once, few, many, or a class if the clone is expanded.

j_gene: TRBJ2-2
abundance: once
d_gene: TRBD1
v_gene: TRBV13
CDR3aa: CASSFRDRGPSATGELFF
CDR3nt: TGTGCCAGCAGCTTCCGGGACAGGGGACCTTCTGCCACCGGGGAGCTGTTTTTT

j_gene: TRBJ2-7
abundance: -
d_gene: -
v_gene: TRBV28
CDR3aa: CASIPVAPSSYEQYF
CDR3nt: TGTGCCAGCATCCCCGTAGCGCCCAGCTCCTACGAGCAGTACTTC

j_gene: TRBJ2-7
abundance: once
d_gene: -
v_gene: TRBV7-6
CDR3aa: CASSLESGSYEQYF
CDR3nt: TGTGCCAGCAGCTTAGAGTCGGGCTCCTACGAGCAGTACTTC

j_gene: TRBJ2-7
abundance: -
d_gene: TRBD2
v_gene: TRBV5-3
CDR3aa: CARSFSLAGGPHEQYF
CDR3nt: TGTGCCAGAAGCTTTTCCCTAGCGGGAGGACCCCACGAGCAGTACTTC

j_gene: TRBJ2-7
abundance: -
d_gene: TRBD2
v_gene: TRBV28
CDR3aa: CASSPGGGRAYEQYF
CDR3nt: TGTGCCAGCTCCCCCGGCGGGGGACGGGCCTACGAGCAGTACTTC

j_gene: TRBJ2-5
abundance: -
d_gene: -
v_gene: TRBV10-3
CDR3aa: CAITSGPKETQYF
CDR3nt: TGTGCCATCACTTCAGGGCCCAAAGAGACCCAGTACTTC

j_gene: TRBJ2-7
abundance: -
d_gene: TRBD2
v_gene: TRBV4-3
CDR3aa: CASSQVLAGAYEQYF
CDR3nt: TGCGCCAGCAGCCAAGTACTAGCGGGGGCCTACGAGCAGTACTTC

j_gene: TRBJ2-3
abundance: -
d_gene: -
v_gene: TRBV4-2
CDR3aa: CASSQGQGGDTQYF
CDR3nt: TGTGCCAGCAGCCAAGGACAGGGAGGAGATACGCAGTATTTT

j_gene: TRBJ2-2
abundance: -
d_gene: TRBD2
v_gene: TRBV9
CDR3aa: CASSVRASGRFGELFF
CDR3nt: TGTGCCAGCAGCGTAAGGGCTAGCGGGAGGTTCGGGGAGCTGTTTTTT

j_gene: TRBJ2-5
abundance: -
d_gene: TRBD1
v_gene: TRBV5-1
CDR3aa: CASSGRQGQETQYF
CDR3nt: TGCGCCAGCAGCGGCCGACAGGGCCAAGAGACCCAGTACTTC

j_gene: TRBJ2-4
abundance: -
d_gene: TRBD2
v_gene: TRBV10-2
CDR3aa: CASSALLAGGPNYPQGF
CDR3nt: TGCGCCAGCAGCGCACTACTAGCGGGAGGACCCAACTACCCCCAGGGCTTC

j_gene: TRBJ2-5
abundance: -
d_gene: -
v_gene: TRBV5-8
CDR3aa: CASSLELGKETQYF
CDR3nt: TGTGCCAGCAGCTTAGAACTGGGTAAAGAGACCCAGTACTTC

j_gene: TRBJ2-3
abundance: -
d_gene: -
v_gene: TRBV30
CDR3aa: CAWSTTDTQYF
CDR3nt: TGTGCCTGGAGTACGACAGATACGCAGTATTTT

j_gene: TRBJ2-1
abundance: -
d_gene: -
v_gene: TRBV7-9
CDR3aa: CASSWARGGRDEQFF
CDR3nt: TGTGCCAGCAGCTGGGCGAGAGGGGGGCGGGATGAGCAGTTCTTC

j_gene: TRBJ1-1
abundance: -
d_gene: TRBD1
v_gene: TRBV5-1
CDR3aa: CASSSDRLGTEAFF
CDR3nt: TGCGCCAGCAGCTCGGACAGGCTCGGGACTGAAGCTTTCTTT

j_gene: TRBJ2-7
abundance: -
d_gene: -
v_gene: TRBV7-8
CDR3aa: CASSLVGYLKDF
CDR3nt: TGTGCCAGCAGCTTAGTAGGATACCTAAAAGACTTC

j_gene: TRBJ2-2
abundance: -
d_gene: -
v_gene: TRBV6-5
CDR3aa: CATKSGGHTGELFF
CDR3nt: TGTGCCACCAAATCGGGGGGCCACACCGGGGAGCTGTTTTTT

j_gene: TRBJ2-5
abundance: -
d_gene: -
v_gene: TRBV5-6
CDR3aa: CASSVDKWETQYF
CDR3nt: TGTGCCAGCAGCGTGGACAAGTGGGAGACCCAGTACTTC

j_gene: TRBJ2-7
abundance: -
d_gene: TRBD1
v_gene: TRBV4-1
CDR3aa: CASSLLDRADEQYF
CDR3nt: TGCGCCAGCAGCCTCTTGGACAGGGCCGACGAGCAGTACTTC

j_gene: TRBJ1-1
abundance: -
d_gene: -
v_gene: TRBV7-2
CDR3aa: CASSPGQTPNTEAFF
CDR3nt: TGTGCCAGCAGCCCCGGACAGACACCAAACACTGAAGCTTTCTTT

j_gene: TRBJ2-3
abundance: once
d_gene: -
v_gene: TRBV5-1
CDR3aa: CASSLARATDTQYF
CDR3nt: TGCGCCAGCAGCTTGGCTAGGGCCACAGATACGCAGTATTTT

j_gene: TRBJ2-3
abundance: once
d_gene: -
v_gene: TRBV9
CDR3aa: CASSVIPGNTDTQYF
CDR3nt: TGTGCCAGCAGCGTAATACCAGGGAACACAGATACGCAGTATTTT

j_gene: TRBJ1-5
abundance: -
d_gene: TRBD1
v_gene: TRBV2
CDR3aa: CASSARTGVNQPQHF
CDR3nt: TGTGCCAGCAGTGCCCGGACAGGGGTCAATCAGCCCCAGCATTTT

j_gene: TRBJ1-1
abundance: -
d_gene: -
v_gene: TRBV7-2
CDR3aa: CASSPEQMNTEAFF
CDR3nt: TGTGCCAGCAGCCCAGAACAGATGAACACTGAAGCTTTCTTT

j_gene: TRBJ1-2
abundance: once
d_gene: TRBD1
v_gene: TRBV9
CDR3aa: CASSATTGDYGYTF
CDR3nt: TGTGCCAGCAGCGCTACGACAGGGGACTATGGCTACACCTTC

j_gene: TRBJ1-1
abundance: -
d_gene: -
v_gene: TRBV28
CDR3aa: CASSLTRPGGFF
CDR3nt: TGTGCCAGCAGTTTGACCCGGCCAGGAGGTTTCTTT

j_gene: TRBJ2-7
abundance: once
d_gene: TRBD1
v_gene: TRBV27
CDR3aa: CASRGQVAGYEQYF
CDR3nt: TGTGCCAGCAGGGGACAGGTCGCGGGGTACGAGCAGTACTTC

j_gene: TRBJ1-2
abundance: -
d_gene: -
v_gene: TRBV29-1
CDR3aa: CSVPGPAAYGYTF
CDR3nt: TGCAGCGTCCCGGGACCGGCAGCCTATGGCTACACCTTC

j_gene: TRBJ2-3
abundance: -
d_gene: TRBD2
v_gene: TRBV28
CDR3aa: CASSPRLAGVGDTQYF
CDR3nt: TGTGCCAGCAGTCCCAGACTAGCGGGAGTGGGAGATACGCAGTATTTT

j_gene: TRBJ1-1
abundance: -
d_gene: -
v_gene: TRBV7-9
CDR3aa: CASSLPDTEAFF
CDR3nt: TGTGCCAGCAGCTTACCCGACACTGAAGCTTTCTTT

j_gene: TRBJ2-7
abundance: -
d_gene: TRBD2
v_gene: TRBV5-1
CDR3aa: CASSDPGTSGSSSYEQYF
CDR3nt: TGCGCCAGCAGCGACCCCGGGACTAGCGGGAGCTCCTCCTACGAGCAGTACTTC

j_gene: TRBJ2-5
abundance: -
d_gene: -
v_gene: TRBV5-1
CDR3aa: CASSLVGPQETQYF
CDR3nt: TGCGCCAGCAGCTTGGTGGGGCCCCAAGAGACCCAGTACTTC

j_gene: TRBJ2-2
abundance: -
d_gene: TRBD1
v_gene: TRBV19
CDR3aa: CASILQGASGELFF
CDR3nt: TGTGCCAGTATCCTCCAGGGGGCCAGCGGGGAGCTGTTTTTT

j_gene: TRBJ2-7
abundance: once
d_gene: TRBD2
v_gene: TRBV5-4
CDR3aa: CASSVRLAGGPYEQYF
CDR3nt: TGTGCCAGCAGCGTTCGACTAGCGGGAGGGCCCTACGAGCAGTACTTC

j_gene: TRBJ2-5
abundance: -
d_gene: -
v_gene: TRBV6-6
CDR3aa: CASSYRRRGQETQYF
CDR3nt: TGTGCCAGCAGTTACCGCCGAAGGGGCCAAGAGACCCAGTACTTC

j_gene: TRBJ2-1
abundance: -
d_gene: -
v_gene: TRBV10-3
CDR3aa: CAISAGRANEQFF
CDR3nt: TGTGCCATCAGTGCAGGCCGGGCCAATGAGCAGTTCTTC

j_gene: TRBJ1-3
abundance: -
d_gene: -
v_gene: TRBV28
CDR3aa: CASSSGDTSSGNTIYF
CDR3nt: TGTGCCAGCAGTTCCGGGGACACTAGCTCTGGAAACACCATATATTTT